A single T cell receptor (beta chain) is shown here with its context. Its antigen remains unidentified. This entry belongs to a study of T cell repertoires and HLA-DP antigens. Study-level information: In vitro CD4+ alloreactivity was against HeLa-presented HLA-DP.

The assay was immunoSEQ multiplex PCR, and TCRdb's table has in-frame clones only and misses some. Of about 110,000 clones listed, almost 95% are singletons. Sequencing was performed on CD4+ T cells from PBMCs. This receptor was obtained from a woman younger than 35 in good health and CMV-seronegative.

CDR3 residues: CASSLRAGGRTDTQYF. DNA for the CDR3: TGTGCCAGCAGTCTGCGGGCGGGAGGCCGCACAGATACGCAGTATTTT. The chain uses TRBV27 and TRBJ2-3; 8 bases agree with TRBD2. Germline V gives CDR1 MNHEY, CDR2 SMNVEV (reference sequence). The V and J ends lost 5 bases and 1 base, in that order; junction bases with no gene match: 8. The length of the CDR3 is 16 residues.